This T cell receptor beta chain was sequenced in a study of T cells in localized non-small cell lung cancer. General study findings and limits: Uninvolved adjacent lung had higher T cell clonality than tumor and all other tissues. Longer overall survival associated with higher blood T cell density; shorter survival with higher adjacent-lung clonality. Appearing in adjacent lung were a median roughly 59 of the top 100 tumor clones. Heterogeneity cannot be ruled out, as sequencing used one tumor region only.

Assay: immunoSEQ multiplex PCR; the TCRdb copy retains only in-frame clones and omits some. Of roughly 40,000 clones detected, approximately 81% appear once; the ten largest clones hold about 7%. This CDR3 spans 12 amino acids. V lost 4 bases and J lost 8, with 11 bases in between. Germline lookup yields CDR1 SNHLY and CDR2 FYNNEI. This clone was seen only a few times. Its specificity is unknown. The V gene is TRBV2, the J gene TRBJ1-1, with D hard to call. Sequenced here: peripheral blood mononuclear cells, sampled before any cancer treatment. The sequence derives from a male donor aged 60 or over with stage II lung adenocarcinoma. Here the CDR3 DNA reads TGTGCCAGCAGTGTTCGGCAGCCCGAAGCTTTCTTT. This sequence encodes CASSVRQPEAFF.